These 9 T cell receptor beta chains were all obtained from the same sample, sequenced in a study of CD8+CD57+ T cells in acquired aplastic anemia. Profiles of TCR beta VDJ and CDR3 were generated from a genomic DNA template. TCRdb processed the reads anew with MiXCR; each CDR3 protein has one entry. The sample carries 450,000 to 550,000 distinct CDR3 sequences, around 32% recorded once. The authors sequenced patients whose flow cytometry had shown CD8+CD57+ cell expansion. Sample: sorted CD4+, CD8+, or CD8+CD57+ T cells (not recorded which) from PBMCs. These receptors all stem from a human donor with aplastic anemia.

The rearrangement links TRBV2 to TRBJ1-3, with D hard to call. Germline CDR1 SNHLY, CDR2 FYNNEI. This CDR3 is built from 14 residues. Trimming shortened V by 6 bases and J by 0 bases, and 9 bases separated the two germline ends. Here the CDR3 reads CASRTTVSGNTIYF. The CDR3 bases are TGTGCCAGCAGGACTACAGTCTCTGGAAACACCATATATTTT.

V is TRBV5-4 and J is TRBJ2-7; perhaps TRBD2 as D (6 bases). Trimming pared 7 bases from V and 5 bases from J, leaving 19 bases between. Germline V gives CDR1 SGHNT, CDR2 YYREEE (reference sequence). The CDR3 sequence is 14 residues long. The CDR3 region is CASSPTAGTDEQYF. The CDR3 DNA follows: TGTGCCAGCTCACCAACCGCGGGAACCGACGAGCAGTACTTC.

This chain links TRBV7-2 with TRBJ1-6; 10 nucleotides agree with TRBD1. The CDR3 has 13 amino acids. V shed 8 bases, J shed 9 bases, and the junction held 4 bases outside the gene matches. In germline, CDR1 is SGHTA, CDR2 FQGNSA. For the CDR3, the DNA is TGTGCCAGCGGACAGGGGGGCGGTTCACCCCTCCACTTT. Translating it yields CASGQGGGSPLHF.

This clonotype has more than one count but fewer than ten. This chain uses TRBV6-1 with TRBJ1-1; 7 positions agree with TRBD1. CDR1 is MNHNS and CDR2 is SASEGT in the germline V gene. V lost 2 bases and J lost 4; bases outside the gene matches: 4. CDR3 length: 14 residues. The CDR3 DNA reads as TGTGCCAGCAGTGAATTGACAGGGCCCACTGAAGCTTTCTTT. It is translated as CASSELTGPTEAFF.

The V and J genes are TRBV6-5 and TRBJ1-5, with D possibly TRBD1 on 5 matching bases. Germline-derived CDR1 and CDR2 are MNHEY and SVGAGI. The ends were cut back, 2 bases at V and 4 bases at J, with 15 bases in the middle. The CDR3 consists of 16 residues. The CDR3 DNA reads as TGTGCCAGCAGTTACCCCTGGGGCAGCAGAAATCAGCCCCAGCATTTT. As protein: CASSYPWGSRNQPQHF.

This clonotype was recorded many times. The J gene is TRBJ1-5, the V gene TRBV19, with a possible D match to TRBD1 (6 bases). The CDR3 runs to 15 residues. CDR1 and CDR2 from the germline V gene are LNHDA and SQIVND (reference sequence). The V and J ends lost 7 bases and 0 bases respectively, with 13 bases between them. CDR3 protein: CASTGGQNSNQPQHF. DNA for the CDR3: TGTGCCAGTACGGGGGGGCAGAATAGCAATCAGCCCCAGCATTTT.

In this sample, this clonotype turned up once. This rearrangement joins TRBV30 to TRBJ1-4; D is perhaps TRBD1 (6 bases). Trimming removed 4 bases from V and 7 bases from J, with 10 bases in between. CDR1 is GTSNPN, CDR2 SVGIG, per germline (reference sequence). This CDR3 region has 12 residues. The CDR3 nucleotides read TGTGCCTGGAAAGGGGGAAGTGAAAAACTGTTTTTT. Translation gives CAWKGGSEKLFF.

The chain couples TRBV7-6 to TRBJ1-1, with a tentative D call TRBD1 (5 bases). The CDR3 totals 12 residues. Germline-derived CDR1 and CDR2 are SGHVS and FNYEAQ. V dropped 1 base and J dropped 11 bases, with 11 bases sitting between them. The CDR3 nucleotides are TGTGCCAGCAGCTTAGTGGGGGGGGACGCTTTCTTT. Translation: CASSLVGGDAFF.

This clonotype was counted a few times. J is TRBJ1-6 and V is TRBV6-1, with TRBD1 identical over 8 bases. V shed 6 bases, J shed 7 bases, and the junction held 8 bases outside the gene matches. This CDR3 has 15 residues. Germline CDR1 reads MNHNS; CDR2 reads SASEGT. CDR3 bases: TGTGCCAGCAGACCACCGGGACAGGAGAATTCACCCCTCCACTTT. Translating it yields CASRPPGQENSPLHF.